A single sample is the source of the 8 T cell receptor beta chains below, sequenced in a study of cytomegalovirus exposure and HLA in healthy donors. PCR amplification relied on 60 Vbeta primers (plus 13 Jbeta primers). Profiled with immunoSEQ multiplex PCR; TCRdb holds only in-frame clones, not every one. Among tens of thousands of clones listed, about 80% were seen once. Sequencing used PBMCs. The receptors were gathered from a woman between 40 and 50 years old in good health and CMV-seronegative.

This clone has a single count. The chain has TRBV7-9 and TRBJ2-7; TRBD2 might be the D (5 bases). The CDR3 has 12 residues. The V and J ends lost 1 base and 5 bases respectively, with 6 bases between them. From germline, CDR1 is SEHNR and CDR2 FQNEAQ (reference sequence). The DNA of the CDR3 is TGTGCCAGCAGCTTAGGGCGGGACGAGCAGTACTTC. It specifies CASSLGRDEQYF.

The rearrangement joins TRBV7-3 to TRBJ1-1; D perhaps matches TRBD1 (6 bases). The germline V gene encodes CDR1 SGHTA and CDR2 FQGTGA. The ends were cut back, 1 base at V and 2 bases at J, with 14 bases in the middle. The CDR3 consists of 16 residues. In nucleotides, the CDR3 is TGTGCCAGCAGCTTAAGGGGTCGACAGGTAAACACTGAAGCTTTCTTT. Translated, it gives CASSLRGRQVNTEAFF. Based on the CDR3 plus reference TRBV7-3 and TRBJ1-1, the full variable domain is GAGVSQTPSNKVTEKGKYVELRCDPISGHTALYWYRQSLGQGPEFLIYFQGTGAADDSGLPNDRFFAVRPEGSVSTLKIQRTERGDSAVYLCASSLRGRQVNTEAFFGQGTRLTVV.

This rearrangement joins TRBV20-1 to TRBJ2-7, with D hard to call. Per germline, CDR1 DFQATT and CDR2 SNEGSKA (reference sequence). Trimming stripped 7 bases from V and 7 bases from J, with 11 bases between. This CDR3 contains 10 residues. CDR3 coding DNA: TGCAGTGTTCTACGGGTTGAGCAGTACTTC. Translated, it gives CSVLRVEQYF.

The chain employs TRBV11-1 and TRBJ2-1, with 10 bases fitting TRBD2. The CDR3 has 18 amino acids. V trimming: 1 base; J trimming: 3 bases; junction bases outside the gene matches: 9. Germline V CDR1 and CDR2: SGHAT, FQDESV (reference sequence). CDR3 nucleotide sequence: TGTGCCAGCAGCTTAGGTTCTCCTAGCGGGAGTTACTACAATGAGCAGTTCTTC. As protein: CASSLGSPSGSYYNEQFF.

This clone has just a few counts. The J gene is TRBJ1-4, the V gene TRBV29-1; D not resolved. There are 12 residues in the CDR3. CDR1 and CDR2 from the germline V gene are SQVTM and ANQGSEA. As DNA, the CDR3 is TGCAGTGGGAGGGCCCTTAATGAAAAACTGTTTTTT. Translating it yields CSGRALNEKLFF.

V gene TRBV10-3 combines with J gene TRBJ1-2; D not certain. Per the germline V gene, CDR1 is ENHRY and CDR2 is SYGVKD. The CDR3 covers 15 residues. The ends were cut back, 2 bases at V and 5 bases at J, with 15 bases in the middle. CDR3 region: CAISEGRDTNYGYTF. The DNA for the CDR3 is TGTGCCATCAGTGAGGGTAGAGACACAAATTATGGCTACACCTTC.

The sample holds a few counts of this clone. This chain joins TRBV25-1 and TRBJ2-7; 13 bases agree with TRBD2. CDR1 MGHDK and CDR2 SYGVNS come from the germline V gene. This CDR3 region has 18 residues. V gave up 8 bases and J gave up 1 base; unmatched junction bases: 14. Written as DNA, the CDR3 is TGTGCCAGCTCCATCCGCAGGACTAGCGGGAGACAATCCTACGAGCAGTACTTC. Protein sequence: CASSIRRTSGRQSYEQYF.

The rearrangement uses TRBV10-3 and TRBJ2-1; 10 nucleotides match TRBD2. Germline trimming cut 1 base from V and 5 bases from J; bases unmatched to any gene: 2. Germline lookup yields CDR1 ENHRY and CDR2 SYGVKD. The CDR3 contains 15 residues. CDR3 coding DNA: TGTGCCATCAGTGAGTTTGGGACTAGCGACAATGAGCAGTTCTTC. As protein: CAISEFGTSDNEQFF.